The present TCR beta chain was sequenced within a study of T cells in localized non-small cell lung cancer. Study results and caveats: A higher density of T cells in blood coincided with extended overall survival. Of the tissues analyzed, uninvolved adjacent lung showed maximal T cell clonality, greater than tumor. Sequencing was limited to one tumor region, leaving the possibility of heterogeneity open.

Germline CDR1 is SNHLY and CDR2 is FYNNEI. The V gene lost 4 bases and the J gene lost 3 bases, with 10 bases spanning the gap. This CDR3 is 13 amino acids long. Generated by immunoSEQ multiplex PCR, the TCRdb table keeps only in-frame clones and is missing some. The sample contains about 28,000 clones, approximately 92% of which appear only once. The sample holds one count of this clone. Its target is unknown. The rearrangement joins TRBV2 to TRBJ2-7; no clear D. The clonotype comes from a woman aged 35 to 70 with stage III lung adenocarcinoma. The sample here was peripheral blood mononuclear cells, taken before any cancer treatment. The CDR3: CASSVGLIYEQYF. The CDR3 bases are TGTGCCAGCAGTGTTGGCCTGATCTACGAGCAGTACTTC.